The clone carrying this TCR beta chain was found a few times. The antigen is unknown. A J-beta primer mix and a sample-barcoded 5' primer were used in a second PCR of about 7 to 11 cycles. TCRdb reprocessed the 5' RACE reads via MiXCR and lists one record per CDR3 protein. The sample has around 990,000 distinct CDR3 sequences, less than 45% seen once; the top ten hold approximately 14%. This sample was taken from a study of blood T cells in healthy people across ages. Germline V gene data show CDR1 as SGHTA and CDR2 as FQGNSA. The CDR3 runs 17 residues. V lost 8 bases to trimming and J lost 0 bases, with 22 bases between them. Study-wide findings and caveats: More naive CD4+ cells and higher diversity were found in long-lived than in aged donors. Roughly linearly, TCR beta diversity per million T cells fell as age increased.

This TCR came from a man aged 18 to 30 in good health. Sample: blood. The V call is TRBV7-2, the J call TRBJ1-1; TRBD1 is a possible D gene (6 bases). The CDR3 spells CASEAGAPNTMNTEAFF. The DNA of the CDR3 is TGTGCCAGCGAGGCAGGGGCGCCGAATACTATGAACACTGAAGCTTTCTTT.